Here is one T cell receptor (beta chain) with its context. The sample comes from a study of blood T cell repertoires in COVID-19. Study-level information: Acute and convalescent COVID-19 samples came from the United States, Italy and Spain. The analysed material was cDNA or gDNA that came from T cells, B-cell-depleted T cells, or PBMCs.

In the source study's methods: Amplification from reference gene primers served as the basis for estimated nucleated cell counts. Using immunoSEQ multiplex PCR, the repertoire was profiled, and TCRdb retains in-frame clones only, with some absent. V, J and clone size are those of that table, while D and trimming were read from the DNA. The sample has about 160,000 clones, 92% seen once. In Seattle, patients joined the study during active infection and were tracked longitudinally. Per germline, CDR1 KGHDR and CDR2 SFDVKD. This CDR3 comprises 14 residues. V lost 2 bases, J lost 1 base, and 7 bases lay in between.

V and J are TRBV24-1 and TRBJ1-2; D uncertain. The sample consisted of peripheral blood. The clonotype originates from a man younger than 40 with COVID-19, enrolled during active disease. The CDR3 here is CATSDSYSNYGYTF. For the CDR3, the DNA is TGTGCCACCAGTGATTCCTACAGTAACTATGGCTACACCTTC.